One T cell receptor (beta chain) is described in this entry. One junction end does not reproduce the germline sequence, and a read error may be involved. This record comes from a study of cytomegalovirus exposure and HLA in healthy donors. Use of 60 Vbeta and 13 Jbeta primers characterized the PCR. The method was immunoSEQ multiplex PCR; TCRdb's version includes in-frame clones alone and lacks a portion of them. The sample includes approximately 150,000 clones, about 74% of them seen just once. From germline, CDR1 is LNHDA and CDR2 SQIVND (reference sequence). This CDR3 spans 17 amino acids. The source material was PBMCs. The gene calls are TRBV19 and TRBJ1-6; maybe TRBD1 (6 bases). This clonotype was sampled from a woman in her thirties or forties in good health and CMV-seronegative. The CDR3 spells CASHITGNSLYNPPLHF. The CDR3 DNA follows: TGTGCCAGTCACATTACAGGGAACTCGCTTTATAATCCACCCCTCCACTTT.